The 3 T cell receptor beta chains below were found in one sample sequenced in a study of cytomegalovirus exposure and HLA in healthy donors. Both 60 Vbeta primers and 13 Jbeta primers went into the PCR. Data came from immunoSEQ multiplex PCR; TCRdb stores just in-frame clones and leaves some out. The sample has some 150,000 clones, around 76% seen once. Sequences were obtained from PBMCs. These receptors were collected from a man aged 55 to 70 in good health and CMV-seronegative.

This clone showed up just a few times. The rearrangement links TRBV10-3 to TRBJ2-5; 8 nucleotides match TRBD2. Germline V gene data show CDR1 as ENHRY and CDR2 as SYGVKD. This CDR3 comprises 15 residues. V was clipped by 4 bases and J by 3 bases; unmatched bases: 7. The CDR3 DNA follows: TGTGCCATCAGTGTCGGGAGAGCGGGAGAAGAGACCCAGTACTTC. This codes for CAISVGRAGEETQYF.

In nucleotides, the CDR3 is TGTGCCTGGAGTGTACAGGGAACCGAGCAGTACTTC. Protein product: CAWSVQGTEQYF. V is TRBV30 and J is TRBJ2-7; D may be TRBD1 (6 bases). V lost 0 bases and J 6 bases, leaving 9 bases between the germline ends. Per germline, CDR1 GTSNPN and CDR2 SVGIG (reference sequence). The CDR3 is 12 amino acids.

CDR3 residues: CAWTRDTSYEQYF. The CDR3 DNA reads as TGTGCCTGGACCCGTGACACCTCCTACGAGCAGTACTTC. This chain links TRBV30 with TRBJ2-7; D unresolved. V shed 4 bases and J shed 0 bases, with 10 bases lying between them. The CDR3 is made up of 13 amino acids. The germline V gene has CDR1 GTSNPN and CDR2 SVGIG (reference sequence).